This TCR beta chain was documented in a study of blood T cells in healthy people across ages. The authors ran a second PCR of roughly 6 to 12 cycles using a sample-barcoded 5' primer and a J-beta primer mix. MiXCR, applied by TCRdb to the 5' RACE reads, yields one record per CDR3 protein. The data contain approximately 790,000 distinct CDR3 sequences, under 80% of them singletons. The CDR3 covers 16 residues. V shed 7 bases and J 2 bases; nucleotides not matched to a gene: 8. CDR1 and CDR2 from the germline V gene are SNHLY and FYNNEI. The rearrangement links TRBV2 to TRBJ2-5; 12 nucleotides match TRBD2. Sequenced sample: blood. The receptor was derived from a man aged 25-45 years in good health. The CDR3 protein is CASTPLAGGRQETQYF. CDR3 nucleotides: TGTGCCAGCACCCCACTAGCGGGGGGACGACAAGAGACCCAGTACTTC.